This T cell receptor (beta chain) derives from a study of cytomegalovirus exposure and HLA in healthy donors. Study-wide results and caveats: Cytomegalovirus-associated status was assigned to fewer than 200 TCR beta chains. A later analysis by the authors found several of the most significant clusters apparently linked to common viral pathogens.

The PCR employed 60 Vbeta primers together with 13 Jbeta primers. Original processing notes: It was a later analysis that counted 79 million or so unique TCR beta chains, of which approximately 9.9 million were shared. TCRdb keeps only in-frame clones here, not all; method: immunoSEQ multiplex PCR. That table is the source of V, J and clone size, and D and trimming were worked out from the DNA. The sample lists around 250,000 clones; about 86% were seen once. Comment on this clone: Its antigen is as yet unknown.

V lost 4 bases and J 5 bases, leaving 15 bases between the germline ends. This CDR3 region has 14 residues. Germline lookup yields CDR1 MNHNS and CDR2 SASEGT. The TCR comes from a woman aged 60-75 years in good health and CMV-seropositive. The sequenced sample consisted of PBMCs. The gene calls are TRBV6-1 and TRBJ2-7; TRBD2 is a possible D gene (6 bases). The DNA of the CDR3 is TGTGCCAGCAGTGGAGGGACTGCCCCCCACGAGCAGTACTTC. It specifies CASSGGTAPHEQYF.